Below are 22 T cell receptor beta chains sequenced from a single sample in a study of monozygotic twins with inflammatory bowel disease. No DNA is given; TCRdb re-called the 5' RACE reads and lists each CDR3 protein once. This sample contains about 85,000 distinct CDR3 sequences. Input material: blood. The receptors shown here come from a human donor with ulcerative colitis or Crohn's disease, or a healthy co-twin of an affected twin (not recorded which).

V usage is TRBV29-1 and J usage is TRBJ2-7; no DNA is available, so the TRBD1 call from TCRdb remains unchecked. In germline, CDR1 is SQVTM, CDR2 ANQGSEA. The length of the CDR3 is 14 residues. The CDR3 here is CSVRAGLGSYEQYF.

CDR3: CSADGTGPGNTEAFF. The chain employs TRBV20-1 and TRBJ1-1; the D call of TRBD1 rests on TCRdb alone, since no DNA is present to check it. Germline CDR1 reads DFQATT; CDR2 reads SNEGSKA (reference sequence). There are 15 residues in the CDR3.

The rearrangement joins TRBV12-3 or TRBV12-4 to TRBJ2-2. CDR3 length: 15 residues. CDR3 residues: CASSPAGQLTGELFF.

The V gene is TRBV7-9, the J gene TRBJ1-6; TCRdb selects TRBD1, and the lack of DNA leaves this call unchecked. From germline, CDR1 is SEHNR and CDR2 FQNEAQ (reference sequence). This CDR3 is 16 amino acids long. The CDR3: CASSYAGGTGGSPLHF.

This chain connects TRBV10-1 to TRBJ1-1; TCRdb reports TRBD1, a call that lacks DNA to check it against. CDR3 length: 18 residues. CDR1 and CDR2 (germline): WNHNN, SYGVQD (reference sequence). The chain's CDR3 is CASSDYTESGTGETEAFF.

This rearrangement joins TRBV7-8 to TRBJ2-2. There are 15 residues in the CDR3. Germline-derived CDR1 and CDR2 are SGHVS and FQNEAQ. The CDR3 loop reads CASSFERRNTGELFF.

The chain recombines TRBV3-1 with TRBJ1-6; TCRdb returns TRBD1, unconfirmable since there is no DNA. Germline CDR1 is LGHDT and CDR2 is YNNKEL (reference sequence). The CDR3 sequence is 15 residues long. This chain's CDR3 is CASSPGQGISSPLHF.

CDR3: CASRRLATLGEQYF. J is TRBJ2-7 and V is TRBV2; TCRdb calls TRBD2, which cannot be checked without DNA. There are 14 residues in the CDR3. Germline CDR1 is SNHLY and CDR2 is FYNNEI.

V gene TRBV20-1 combines with J gene TRBJ2-1. From germline, CDR1 is DFQATT and CDR2 SNEGSKA (reference sequence). The CDR3 spans 15 residues. The chain's CDR3 is CSARETGSSYNEQFF.

The rearrangement uses TRBV5-6 and TRBJ2-6. The CDR3 contains 15 residues. Germline V gene data show CDR1 as SGHDT and CDR2 as YYEEEE. CDR3 protein: CASSQYSSGANVLTF.

The chain links TRBV6-5 to TRBJ1-2; TCRdb calls TRBD1, which cannot be checked without DNA. The CDR3 sequence is 14 residues long. The germline V gene encodes CDR1 MNHEY and CDR2 SVGAGI. This CDR3 is CASSYSWTGYGYTF.

The chain couples TRBV4-2 to TRBJ2-1. Germline CDR1 reads LGHNA; CDR2 reads YNFKEQ. The CDR3 loop spans 15 amino acids. The CDR3 region is CASSQVGTSVGEQFF.

This chain joins TRBV5-5 and TRBJ1-1; TCRdb gives TRBD1 as the D gene, but with no DNA this cannot be confirmed. The CDR3 covers 14 residues. Germline assignment: CDR1 SGHKS and CDR2 YYEKEE (reference sequence). The CDR3 loop reads CASTLQGANTEAFF.

The chain carries TRBV7-2 and TRBJ2-7. Germline V gene lookup returns CDR1 SGHTA and CDR2 FQGNSA. The CDR3 is 15 residues long. The CDR3 sequence is CASSRLSDPTYEQYF.

This chain's CDR3 is CASSSDLQRTDTQYF. The chain combines TRBV7-9 with TRBJ2-3. The CDR3 runs to 15 residues. CDR1 is SEHNR, CDR2 FQNEAQ, per germline (reference sequence).

The chain has TRBV20-1 and TRBJ2-7; TCRdb names TRBD1, which stays unverified in the absence of DNA. Germline V gene lookup returns CDR1 DFQATT and CDR2 SNEGSKA (reference sequence). CDR3 length: 13 amino acids. The CDR3 here is CSPRDRVNYEQYF.

This chain connects TRBV12-3 or TRBV12-4 to TRBJ1-1. This CDR3 has 14 amino acids. The CDR3 loop reads CASSLRRVNTEAFF.

The chain employs TRBV20-1 and TRBJ2-3; absent DNA, TCRdb's TRBD2 call cannot be checked. The CDR3 is 14 residues long. The germline V gene encodes CDR1 DFQATT and CDR2 SNEGSKA (reference sequence). The CDR3 protein is CSANLAGGSDTQYF.

This chain's CDR3 is CAISPNDRDGDTQYF. The chain employs TRBV10-3 and TRBJ2-3; TCRdb reports TRBD1, a call that lacks DNA to check it against. Germline CDR1 ENHRY, CDR2 SYGVKD. The CDR3 has 15 amino acids.

The genes are TRBV19 and TRBJ1-1; TCRdb gives TRBD1 as the D gene, but with no DNA this cannot be confirmed. Germline CDR1 is LNHDA and CDR2 is SQIVND (reference sequence). This CDR3 has 15 amino acids. The CDR3 loop is CASTPPGFRNTEAFF.

The chain carries TRBV6-8 and TRBJ2-2; TCRdb outputs TRBD2, but without DNA this stays unchecked. The germline gives CDR1 MNHGY, CDR2 SAAAGT. The CDR3 length is 18 residues. The CDR3 region is CASSYSRGTRANTGELFF.

The chain has TRBV25-1 and TRBJ1-5. The CDR3 covers 14 residues. Germline V CDR1 and CDR2: MGHDK, SYGVNS. The CDR3 is CASSEYRSNQPQHF.